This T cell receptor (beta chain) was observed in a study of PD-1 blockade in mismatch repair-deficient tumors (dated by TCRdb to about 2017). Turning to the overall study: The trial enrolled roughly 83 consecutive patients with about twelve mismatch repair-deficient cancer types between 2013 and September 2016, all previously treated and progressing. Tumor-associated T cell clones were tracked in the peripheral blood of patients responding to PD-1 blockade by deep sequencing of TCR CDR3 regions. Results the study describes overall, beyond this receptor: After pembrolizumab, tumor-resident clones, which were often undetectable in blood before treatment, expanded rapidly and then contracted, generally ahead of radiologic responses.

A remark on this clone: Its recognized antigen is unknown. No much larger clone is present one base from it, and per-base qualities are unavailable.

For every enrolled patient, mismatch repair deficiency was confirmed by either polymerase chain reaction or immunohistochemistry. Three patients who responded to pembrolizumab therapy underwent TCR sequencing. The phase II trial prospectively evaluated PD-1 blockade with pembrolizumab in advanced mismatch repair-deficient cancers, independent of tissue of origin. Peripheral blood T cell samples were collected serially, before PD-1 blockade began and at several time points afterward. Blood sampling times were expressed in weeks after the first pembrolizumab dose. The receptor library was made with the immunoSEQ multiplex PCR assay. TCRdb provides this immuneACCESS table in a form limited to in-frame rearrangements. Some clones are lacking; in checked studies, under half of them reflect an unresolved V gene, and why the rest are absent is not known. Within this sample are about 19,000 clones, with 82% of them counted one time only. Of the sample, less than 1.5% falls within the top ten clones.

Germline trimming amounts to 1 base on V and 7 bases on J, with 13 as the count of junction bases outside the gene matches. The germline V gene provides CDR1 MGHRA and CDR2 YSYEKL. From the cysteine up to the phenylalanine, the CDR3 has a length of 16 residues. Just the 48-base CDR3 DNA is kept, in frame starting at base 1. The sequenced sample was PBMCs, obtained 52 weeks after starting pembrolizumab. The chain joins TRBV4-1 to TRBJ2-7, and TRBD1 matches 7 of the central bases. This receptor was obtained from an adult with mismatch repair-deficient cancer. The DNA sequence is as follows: TGCGCCAGCAGCCAAGCGAGGGTCAGGGGGATTGGGGAGCAGTACTTC. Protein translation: CASSQARVRGIGEQYF.